Sequencing of this TCR beta chain was carried out in a study of shared T cell receptors in the human thymus. This CDR3 has 15 amino acids. Germline V gene sequence: CDR1 ENHRY, CDR2 SYGVKD. V was clipped by 3 bases and J by 1 base; unmatched bases: 1. This table comes from immunoSEQ multiplex PCR, and its TCRdb copy is limited to in-frame clones, with some not included. Of under 850,000 clones listed, roughly 90% are singletons. These records were also assigned to another study, of human thymus T cells. Per that paper: An apparent bias in V and J gene usage was seen in thymic and blood repertoires.

The clonotype was recovered from a boy in the first two years of life with a congenital heart defect. Sample: thymocytes. The genes are TRBV10-3 and TRBJ1-2; 11 bases align to TRBD1. CDR3 protein: CAISDGTGGNYGYTF. The CDR3, as DNA: TGTGCCATCAGTGACGGGACAGGGGGTAACTATGGCTACACCTTC.